Sequencing of this T cell receptor beta chain was carried out in a study of OX40 agonist ivuxolimab in advanced cancers. Regarding the study in general: Ivuxolimab was an agonistic, fully human IgG2 monoclonal antibody directed against OX40 (CD134), a costimulatory receptor. Intravenous ivuxolimab was administered to patients every 2 weeks at six dose levels: 0.01, 0.1, 0.3, 1.5, 3 and 10 mg/kg. Of the approximately 50 dose-escalation patients, hepatocellular carcinoma was present in around 19, melanoma in roughly 15, renal cell carcinoma in 9 and head and neck cancer in 9. In the dose-escalation cohort, around 80% of patients were male, and the mean age was approximately 60 years with a range of roughly 20 to 79. Prior anti-PD-1, anti-PD-L1 or anti-CTLA-4 therapy was permitted, and checkpoint inhibitors had been received by about 44% of dose-escalation patients. Partial responses occurred in three dose-escalation patients: two with cutaneous melanoma and one with hepatocellular carcinoma. The point of sequencing TCRbeta in the periphery was to test whether ivuxolimab changed TCR sequence diversity and drove clonal T-cell expansion. The paper covers the monotherapy dose-escalation part of the phase I ivuxolimab trial, which included N ≈ 52 patients. On the study overall, not on this receptor specifically: Partial responders in the 0.1-3.0 mg/kg groups had among the lowest normalized peripheral clonal expansion, especially among CD8+ T cells. After ivuxolimab, CD8+ T cells had more expanded clones than CD4+ T cells on average. Low levels of normalized T-cell clonal expansion were also shown by some nonresponding patients. At doses from 0.1 to 3.0 mg/kg, clonal expansion was seen in both CD4+ and CD8+ blood T cells between baseline and week 6. The antigen specificity of the clonally expanded peripheral T cells was not determined.

On this clone itself: Which antigen it targets is not known. An end of the junction does not agree with germline; a read error may underlie this.

Taken from the germline V gene, the CDR1 and CDR2 loops are SGHRS and YFSETQ. The CDR3 runs 16 amino acids, cysteine and phenylalanine included. Solely the CDR3 DNA is kept, with 48 bases framed from the first base. The trial excluded patients who had a history of autoimmune disease or who were on systemic immunosuppression. In every dose cohort, peripheral blood was drawn for TCR sequencing at baseline, cycle 4 day 1, and cycle 7 day 1. The samples were drawn from a first-in-human, open-label, multicenter phase I dose-escalation trial of ivuxolimab. Adults with locally advanced or metastatic melanoma, renal cell carcinoma, hepatocellular carcinoma or head and neck squamous cell carcinoma were enrolled in the trial. Before TCR sequencing, CD4+ T cells and CD8+ T cells were sorted from peripheral blood as separate populations. Genomic DNA was extracted from sorted cells for sequencing of the TCRbeta CDR3 region. The immunoSEQ Assay was used to sequence the TCRbeta CDR3 regions. Drawn from immuneACCESS, this table holds only the in-frame rearrangements with V and J called that TCRdb kept. Clones are partly lost; checked studies trace under half to an unresolved V gene and leave the rest unexplained. Within this sample are about 25,000 clones, with just over 85% of them counted one time only. The ten largest make up 35% to 50% of the sample.

The receptor comes from an adult with an advanced solid tumor such as melanoma, head and neck, liver or kidney cancer. This specimen consisted of CD4+ or CD8+ T cells sorted from blood, obtained in a trial of the OX40 agonist ivuxolimab. Recombination joined TRBV5-1 with TRBJ2-1; 12 central nucleotides agree with TRBD2. This receptor carries the CDR3 CVSSLEGLAGYNEQFF. The nucleotide sequence reads as follows: TGCGTCAGCAGCTTGGAGGGACTAGCGGGTTACAATGAGCAGTTCTTC.